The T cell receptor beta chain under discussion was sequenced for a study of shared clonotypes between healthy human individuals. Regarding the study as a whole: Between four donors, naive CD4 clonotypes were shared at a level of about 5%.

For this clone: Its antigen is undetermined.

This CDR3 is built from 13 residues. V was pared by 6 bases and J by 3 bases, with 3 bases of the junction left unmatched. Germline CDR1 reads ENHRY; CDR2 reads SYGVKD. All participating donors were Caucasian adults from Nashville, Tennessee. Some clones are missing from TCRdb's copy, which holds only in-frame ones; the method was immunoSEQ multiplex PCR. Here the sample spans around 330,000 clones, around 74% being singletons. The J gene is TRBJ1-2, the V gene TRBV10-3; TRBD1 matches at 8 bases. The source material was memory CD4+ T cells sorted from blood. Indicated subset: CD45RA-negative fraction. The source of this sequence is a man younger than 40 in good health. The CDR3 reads CAISADRDYGYTF. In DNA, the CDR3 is TGTGCCATCAGCGCGGACAGGGACTATGGCTACACCTTC.